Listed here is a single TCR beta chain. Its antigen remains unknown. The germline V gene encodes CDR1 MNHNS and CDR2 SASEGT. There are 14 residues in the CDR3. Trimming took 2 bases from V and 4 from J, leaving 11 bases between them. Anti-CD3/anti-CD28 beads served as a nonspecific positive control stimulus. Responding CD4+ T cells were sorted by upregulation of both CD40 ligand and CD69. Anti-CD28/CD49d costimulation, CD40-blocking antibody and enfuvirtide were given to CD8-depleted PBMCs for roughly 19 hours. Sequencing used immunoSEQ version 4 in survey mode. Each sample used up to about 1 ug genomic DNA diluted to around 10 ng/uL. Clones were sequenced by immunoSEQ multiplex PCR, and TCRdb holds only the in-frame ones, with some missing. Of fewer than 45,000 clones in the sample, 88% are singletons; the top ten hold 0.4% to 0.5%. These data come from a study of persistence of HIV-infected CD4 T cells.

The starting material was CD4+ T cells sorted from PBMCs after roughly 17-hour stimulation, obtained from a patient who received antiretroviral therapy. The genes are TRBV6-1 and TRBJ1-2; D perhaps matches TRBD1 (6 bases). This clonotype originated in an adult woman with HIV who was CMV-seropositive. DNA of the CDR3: TGTGCCAGCAGTGAATCCGGACAGAGCTATGGCTACACCTTC. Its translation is CASSESGQSYGYTF.